Below are 6 T cell receptor beta chains sequenced from a single sample in a study of technical replicates of blood from several donors. Clones were read by immunoSEQ multiplex PCR, and TCRdb kept only the in-frame ones, dropping some. The table includes 50,000 to 70,000 clones, roughly 91% detected once. Input material: PBMCs. These TCRs come from a human donor in good health. Some clones in this sample may be carry-over from other donors' samples.

The chain combines TRBV2 with TRBJ2-5; 8 bases line up with TRBD2. V was clipped by 6 bases and J by 6 bases; unmatched bases: 12. Germline V CDR1 and CDR2: SNHLY, FYNNEI. This CDR3 is built from 15 residues. The CDR3 DNA is TGTGCCAGCAGCGCCAAGCGGGGGAACTTGAAGACCCAGTACTTC. Protein: CASSAKRGNLKTQYF.

The gene calls are TRBV6-5 and TRBJ2-7, with TRBD1 identical over 8 bases. The germline V gene encodes CDR1 MNHEY and CDR2 SVGAGI. This CDR3 has 14 residues. The V and J ends lost 4 bases and 4 bases, in that order; junction bases with no gene match: 6. Here the CDR3 reads CASSFSRGLYEQYF. CDR3 bases: TGTGCCAGCAGTTTCAGCAGGGGGCTGTACGAGCAGTACTTC.

This sequence joins TRBV7-3 and TRBJ2-3; possibly TRBD2 for D (6 bases). CDR3 length equals 16 residues. Trimming pared 0 bases from V and 1 base from J, leaving 11 bases between. Germline V gene sequence: CDR1 SGHTA, CDR2 FQGTGA. The CDR3 sequence is CASSLTDGGGTDTQYF. In DNA, the CDR3 is TGTGCCAGCAGCTTAACGGATGGCGGGGGCACAGATACGCAGTATTTT.

The chain joins TRBV7-3 to TRBJ2-2, with TRBD2 matching over 7 bases. Germline V lookup: CDR1 SGHTA, CDR2 FQGTGA. V trimming: 6 bases; J trimming: 4 bases; junction bases outside the gene matches: 8. This CDR3 contains 15 residues. CDR3 DNA sequence: TGTGCCAGCAGTTTGGCGGGGAGGGCCACCGGGGAGCTGTTTTTT. Translated, it gives CASSLAGRATGELFF.

The chain carries TRBV7-2 and TRBJ2-5; 9 bases align to TRBD1. Germline-derived CDR1 and CDR2 are SGHTA and FQGNSA. The CDR3 length is 13 residues. Trimming cost V 4 bases and J 5 bases; bases outside gene matches: 2. CDR3 bases: TGTGCCAGCAGCTGGGACAGGGACGAGACCCAGTACTTC. Translated: CASSWDRDETQYF.

The chain couples TRBV19 to TRBJ1-2; 11 bases align to TRBD1. This CDR3 spans 15 amino acids. CDR1 is LNHDA, CDR2 SQIVND, per germline (reference sequence). After removal of 5 bases from V and 6 bases from J, the junction contained 8 bases not matched to a gene. CDR3 bases: TGTGCCAGTAGTCCCGAGGGACAGGGGGTTCATGGCTACACCTTC. Its translation: CASSPEGQGVHGYTF.